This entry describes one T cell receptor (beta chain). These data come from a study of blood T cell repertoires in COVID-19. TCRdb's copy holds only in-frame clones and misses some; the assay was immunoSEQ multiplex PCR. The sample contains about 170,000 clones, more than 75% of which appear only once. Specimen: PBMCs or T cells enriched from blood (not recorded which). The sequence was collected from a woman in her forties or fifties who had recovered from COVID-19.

The CDR3 loop reads CASSGRQGAGETQYF. The CDR3 DNA follows: TGTGCCAGCAGCGGCCGACAGGGGGCAGGGGAGACCCAGTACTTC. V gene TRBV13 combines with J gene TRBJ2-5, with 10 positions matching TRBD1. This CDR3 region has 15 residues. V shed 5 bases, J shed 5 bases, and the junction held 8 bases outside the gene matches. CDR1 and CDR2 from the germline V gene are PRHDT and FYEKMQ (reference sequence). Full variable domain (missing parts from reference TRBV13 and TRBJ2-5): AAGVIQSPRHLIKEKRETATLKCYPIPRHDTVYWYQQGPGQDPQFLISFYEKMQSDKGSIPDRFSAQQFSDYHSELNMSSLELGDSALYFCASSGRQGAGETQYFGPGTRLLVL.